A single sample gave rise to the 3 T cell receptor beta chains below, sequenced in a study of immune heterogeneity within non-small cell lung tumors. Amplification of the TCR beta CDR3 was achieved through multiplex PCR with 32 V and 13 J primers. TCRdb analysed the multiplex PCR reads with MiXCR anew, one entry per CDR3 protein. This sample yields fewer than 25,000 distinct CDR3 sequences, of which 25% to 30% are seen a single time; around 4.4% belongs to the top ten. Bulk tumor genomic DNA (approximately 640 ng per sample) served as template. Doctors removed several biopsies from each primary tumor during surgery, keeping them far apart. The study enrolled patients with untreated, newly diagnosed non-small cell lung cancer who underwent curative surgery. Sequencing was performed on lung tumor tissue. The origin of the receptors is a man aged 35 to 55 with non-small cell lung cancer.

The chain links TRBV7-6 to TRBJ2-1; TRBD1 aligns across 9 bases. J was trimmed by 2 bases and V by 5 bases; bases with no gene match: 4. The CDR3 loop spans 15 amino acids. CDR1 SGHVS and CDR2 FNYEAQ come from the germline V gene. CDR3: CASSLRDRAYNEQFF. The DNA for the CDR3 is TGTGCCAGCAGCCTCCGGGACAGGGCCTACAATGAGCAGTTCTTC.

This clonotype is medium-sized in the sample. The chain uses TRBV19 and TRBJ2-7; D is unclear. V lost 4 bases to trimming and J lost 4 bases, with 17 bases between them. CDR1 LNHDA and CDR2 SQIVND come from the germline V gene (reference sequence). This CDR3 region has 15 residues. For the CDR3, the DNA is TGTGCCAGTAGTAAGTCAGGAGATCCTTCTTACGAGCAGTACTTC. It yields the protein CASSKSGDPSYEQYF.

In regard to this clonotype: A much bigger clone sits one base away, suggesting this may be a read error. The genes are TRBV27 and TRBJ2-7; no reliable D call. Germline CDR1 and CDR2: MNHEY and SMNVEV (reference sequence). Trimming shortened V by 6 bases and J by 3 bases, and 12 bases separated the two germline ends. The CDR3 runs 13 residues. The CDR3 bases are TGTGCCAGCAGCCGGTCAGGCCACTACGAGCAGTACTTC. It specifies CASSRSGHYEQYF.